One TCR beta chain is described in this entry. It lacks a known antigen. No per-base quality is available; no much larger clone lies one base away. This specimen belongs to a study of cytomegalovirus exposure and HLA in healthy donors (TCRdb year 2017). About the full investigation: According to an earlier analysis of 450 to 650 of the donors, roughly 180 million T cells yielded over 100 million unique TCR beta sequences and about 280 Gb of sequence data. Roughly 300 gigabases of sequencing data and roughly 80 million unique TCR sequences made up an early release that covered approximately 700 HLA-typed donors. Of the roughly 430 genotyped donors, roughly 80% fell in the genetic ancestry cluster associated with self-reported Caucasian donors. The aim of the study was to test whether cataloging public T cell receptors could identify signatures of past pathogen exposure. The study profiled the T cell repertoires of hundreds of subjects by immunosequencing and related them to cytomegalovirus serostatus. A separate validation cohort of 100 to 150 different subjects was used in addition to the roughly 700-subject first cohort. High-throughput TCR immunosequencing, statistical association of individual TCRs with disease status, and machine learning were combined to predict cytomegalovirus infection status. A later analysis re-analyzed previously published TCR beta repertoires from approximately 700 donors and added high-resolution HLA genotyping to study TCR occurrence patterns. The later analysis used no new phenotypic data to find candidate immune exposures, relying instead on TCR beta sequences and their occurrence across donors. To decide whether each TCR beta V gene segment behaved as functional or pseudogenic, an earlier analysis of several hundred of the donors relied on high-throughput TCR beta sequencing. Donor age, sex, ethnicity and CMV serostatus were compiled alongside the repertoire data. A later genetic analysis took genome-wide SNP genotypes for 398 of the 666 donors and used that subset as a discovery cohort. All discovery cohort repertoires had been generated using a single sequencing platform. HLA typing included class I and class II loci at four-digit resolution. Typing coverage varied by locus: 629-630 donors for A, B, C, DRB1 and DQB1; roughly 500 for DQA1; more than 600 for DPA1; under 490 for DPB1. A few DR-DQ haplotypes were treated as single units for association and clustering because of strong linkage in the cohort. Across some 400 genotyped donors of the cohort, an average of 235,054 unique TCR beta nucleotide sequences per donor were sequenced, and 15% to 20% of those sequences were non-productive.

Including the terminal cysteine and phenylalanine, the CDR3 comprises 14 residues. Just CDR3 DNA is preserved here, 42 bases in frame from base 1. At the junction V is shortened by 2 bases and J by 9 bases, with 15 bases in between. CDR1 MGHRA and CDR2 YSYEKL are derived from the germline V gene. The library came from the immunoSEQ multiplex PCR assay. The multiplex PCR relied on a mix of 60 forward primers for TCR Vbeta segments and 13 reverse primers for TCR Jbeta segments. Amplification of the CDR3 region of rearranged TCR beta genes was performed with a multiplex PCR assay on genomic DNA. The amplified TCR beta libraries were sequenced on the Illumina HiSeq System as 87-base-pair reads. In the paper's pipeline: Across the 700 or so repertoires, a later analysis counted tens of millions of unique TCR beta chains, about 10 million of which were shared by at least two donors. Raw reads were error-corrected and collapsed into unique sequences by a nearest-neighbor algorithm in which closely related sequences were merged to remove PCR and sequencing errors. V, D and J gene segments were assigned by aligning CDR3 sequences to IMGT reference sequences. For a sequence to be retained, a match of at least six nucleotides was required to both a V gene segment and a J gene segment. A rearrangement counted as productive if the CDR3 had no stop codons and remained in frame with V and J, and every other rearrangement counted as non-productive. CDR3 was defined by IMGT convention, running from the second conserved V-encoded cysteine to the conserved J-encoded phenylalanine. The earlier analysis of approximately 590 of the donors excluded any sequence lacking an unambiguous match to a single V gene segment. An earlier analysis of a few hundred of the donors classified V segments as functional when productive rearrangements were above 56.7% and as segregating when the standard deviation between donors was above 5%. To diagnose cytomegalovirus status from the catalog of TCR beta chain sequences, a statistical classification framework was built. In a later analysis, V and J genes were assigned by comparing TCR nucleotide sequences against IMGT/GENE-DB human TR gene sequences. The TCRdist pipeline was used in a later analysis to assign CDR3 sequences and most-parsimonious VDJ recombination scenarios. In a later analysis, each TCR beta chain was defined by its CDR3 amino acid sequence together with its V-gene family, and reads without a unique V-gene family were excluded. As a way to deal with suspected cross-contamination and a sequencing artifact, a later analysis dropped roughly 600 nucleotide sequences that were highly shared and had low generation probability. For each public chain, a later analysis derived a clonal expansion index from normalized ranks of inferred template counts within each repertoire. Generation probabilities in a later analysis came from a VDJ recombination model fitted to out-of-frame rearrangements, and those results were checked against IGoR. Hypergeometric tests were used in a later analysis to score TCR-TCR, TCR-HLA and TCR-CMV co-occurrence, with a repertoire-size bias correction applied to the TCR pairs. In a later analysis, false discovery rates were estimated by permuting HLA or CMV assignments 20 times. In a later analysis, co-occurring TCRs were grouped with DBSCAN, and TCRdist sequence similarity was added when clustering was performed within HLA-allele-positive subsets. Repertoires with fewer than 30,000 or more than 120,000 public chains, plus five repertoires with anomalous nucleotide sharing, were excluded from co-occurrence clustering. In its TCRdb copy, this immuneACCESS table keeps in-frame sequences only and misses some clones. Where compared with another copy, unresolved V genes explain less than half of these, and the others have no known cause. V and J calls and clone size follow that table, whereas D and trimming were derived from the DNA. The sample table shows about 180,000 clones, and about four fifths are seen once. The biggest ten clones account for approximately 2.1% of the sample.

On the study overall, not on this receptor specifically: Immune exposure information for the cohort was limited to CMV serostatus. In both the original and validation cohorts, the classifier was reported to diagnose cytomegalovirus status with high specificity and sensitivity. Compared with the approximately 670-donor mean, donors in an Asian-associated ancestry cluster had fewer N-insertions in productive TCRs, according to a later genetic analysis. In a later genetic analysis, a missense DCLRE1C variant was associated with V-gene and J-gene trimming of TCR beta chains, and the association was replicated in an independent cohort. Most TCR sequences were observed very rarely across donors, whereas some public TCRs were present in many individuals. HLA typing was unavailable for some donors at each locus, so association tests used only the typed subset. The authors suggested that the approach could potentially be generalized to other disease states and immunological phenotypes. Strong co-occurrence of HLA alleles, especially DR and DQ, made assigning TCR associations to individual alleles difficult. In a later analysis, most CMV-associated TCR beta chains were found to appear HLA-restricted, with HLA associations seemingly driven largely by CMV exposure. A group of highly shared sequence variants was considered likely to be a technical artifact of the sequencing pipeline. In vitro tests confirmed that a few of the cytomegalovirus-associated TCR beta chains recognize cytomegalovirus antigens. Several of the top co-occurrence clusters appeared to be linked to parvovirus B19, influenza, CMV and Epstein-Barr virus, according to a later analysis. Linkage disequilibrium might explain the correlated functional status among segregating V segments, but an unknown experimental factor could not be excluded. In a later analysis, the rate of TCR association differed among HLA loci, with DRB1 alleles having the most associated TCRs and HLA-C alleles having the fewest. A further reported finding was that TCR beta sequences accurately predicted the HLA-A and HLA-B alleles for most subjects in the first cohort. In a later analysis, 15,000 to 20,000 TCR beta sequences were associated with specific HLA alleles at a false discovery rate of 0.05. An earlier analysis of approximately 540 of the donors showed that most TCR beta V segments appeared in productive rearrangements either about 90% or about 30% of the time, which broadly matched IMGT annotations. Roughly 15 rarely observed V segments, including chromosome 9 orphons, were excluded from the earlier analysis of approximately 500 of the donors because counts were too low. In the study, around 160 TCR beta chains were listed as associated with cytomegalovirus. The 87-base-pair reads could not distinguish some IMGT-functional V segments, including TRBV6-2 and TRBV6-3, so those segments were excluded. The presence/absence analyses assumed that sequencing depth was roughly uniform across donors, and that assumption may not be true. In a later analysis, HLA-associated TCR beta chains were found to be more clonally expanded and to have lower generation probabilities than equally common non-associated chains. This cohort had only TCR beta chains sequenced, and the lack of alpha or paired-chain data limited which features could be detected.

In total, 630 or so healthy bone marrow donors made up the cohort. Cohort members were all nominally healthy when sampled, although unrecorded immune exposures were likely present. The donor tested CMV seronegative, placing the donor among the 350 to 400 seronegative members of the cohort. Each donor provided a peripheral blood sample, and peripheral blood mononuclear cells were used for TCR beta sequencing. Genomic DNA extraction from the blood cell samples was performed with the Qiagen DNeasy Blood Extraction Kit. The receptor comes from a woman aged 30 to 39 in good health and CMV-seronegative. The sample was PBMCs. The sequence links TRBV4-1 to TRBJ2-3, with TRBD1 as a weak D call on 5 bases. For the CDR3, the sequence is CASSQSILPGTQYF. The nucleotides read TGCGCCAGCAGCCAATCTATTCTTCCAGGGACGCAGTATTTT.